This TCR beta chain was captured in a study of T cell repertoires in cytomegalovirus infection. The wider study: The public TCR beta signatures pointed to both CMV infection and matching HLA type.

The germline CDR1 and CDR2 sequences are SGHVS and FQNEAQ. V gave up 1 base and J gave up 0 bases, with 9 bases separating them. This CDR3 spans 15 amino acids. TCRdb independently ran MiXCR on the reads; one entry per CDR3 protein. The sample records approximately 490,000 distinct CDR3 sequences, 11% being singletons. This clonotype appeared many times. The sample was PBMCs. The J gene is TRBJ1-1, the V gene TRBV7-8; D may be TRBD1 (6 bases). The TCR comes from a human donor in good health (CMV status not recorded). Some clones in this sample may be carry-over from other donors' samples. CDR3 in DNA: TGTGCCAGCAGCTTAGGGGCAGGGGTGAACACTGAAGCTTTCTTT. Its translation is CASSLGAGVNTEAFF.